This T cell receptor (beta chain) is from a study of regulatory T cells in long-lasting Graves disease. As for time point: persistent/refractory GD, antithyroid drugs over 5 years with positive TRAb. Following extraction of RNA from PBMCs, that RNA was used to make the TCR library. This clonotype has at least ten counts. The CDR3 spans 16 residues. CDR1 and CDR2 (germline): MNHEY, SVGAGI. V lost 4 bases and J lost 5; bases outside the gene matches: 13. Combining iRepertoire HTBI primers with Arm-PCR of CDR3 regions, the authors built TCR beta libraries. In TCRdb, the multiplex PCR reads were re-called with MiXCR into one record per CDR3 protein. The sample contains 350,000 to 500,000 distinct CDR3 sequences, under 25% of which appear only once.

This TCR derives from a female donor with Graves disease. The sample in question was peripheral blood mononuclear cells (PBMCs), obtained when the disease was refractory, from a patient treated with antithyroid drugs. This sequence joins TRBV6-5 and TRBJ2-7, with TRBD2 matching over 8 bases. CDR3 sequence (DNA): TGTGCCAGCAGTTCCCCTCGACTAGCGAATGTAGACGAGCAGTACTTC. Amino acids: CASSSPRLANVDEQYF.